One and the same sample provided the 27 T cell receptor beta chains below, sequenced in a study of T cell responses to AZD1222 COVID-19 vaccine. Here immunoSEQ multiplex PCR was the method, and the copy in TCRdb shows in-frame clones only, minus some. The data hold more than 100,000 clones, with 91% observed a single time. Sample: peripheral blood, taken on day 0 of AZD1222 vaccination. These TCRs come from an adult in good health.

The V call is TRBV14, the J call TRBJ1-1; D remains ambiguous. V shed 4 bases and J shed 3 bases, with 9 bases lying between them. The CDR3 extends over 13 amino acids. The V gene's germline CDR1 is SGHDN and CDR2 FVKESK. The CDR3 DNA follows: TGTGCCAGCAGCCTTACCTGGGACACTGAAGCTTTCTTT. It codes for CASSLTWDTEAFF.

CDR3 protein: CASSQDPGAREQFF. The CDR3 region has the DNA TGTGCCAGCAGCCAAGATCCGGGGGCTCGTGAGCAGTTCTTC. V gene TRBV4-2 combines with J gene TRBJ2-1; tentatively, D is TRBD1 or TRBD2 (6 bases each). V dropped 0 bases and J dropped 9 bases, with 12 bases sitting between them. Germline V CDR1 and CDR2: LGHNA, YNFKEQ. The CDR3 totals 14 residues.

This clone was counted once. The chain is built from TRBV27 and TRBJ2-1, with no clear D. CDR1 is MNHEY, CDR2 SMNVEV, per germline (reference sequence). Trimming took 5 bases from V and 8 from J, leaving 10 bases between them. The CDR3 spans 12 residues. The CDR3 DNA reads TGTGCCAGCAGTCGTATGCGCCATGAGCAGTTCTTC. Its translation is CASSRMRHEQFF.

This sequence joins TRBV9 and TRBJ2-7; D uncertain. Between the trimmed V and J ends, which lost 0 bases and 6 bases, there was a span of 13 bases. This CDR3 is 14 amino acids long. Germline V gives CDR1 SGDLS, CDR2 YYNGEE. CDR3 loop: CASSVECHPCEQYF. In DNA, the CDR3 is TGTGCCAGCAGCGTAGAATGCCACCCCTGCGAGCAGTACTTC.

The chain has TRBV5-4 and TRBJ2-7, with 7 bases that match TRBD1. Germline trimming cut 0 bases from V and 6 bases from J; bases unmatched to any gene: 9. Per germline, CDR1 SGHNT and CDR2 YYREEE (reference sequence). The CDR3 has 15 amino acids. CDR3 nucleotides: TGTGCCAGCAGCTTGGAAAGGGGGCAACAGTTCGAGCAGTACTTC. Translated: CASSLERGQQFEQYF.

The chain has TRBV3-1 (or the pseudogene TRBV3-2) and TRBJ2-7, with 9 bases fitting TRBD2. Germline CDR1 and CDR2: LGHDT and YNNKEL (reference sequence). The CDR3 sequence is 14 residues long. With V trimmed by 3 bases and J by 2 bases, 2 bases remained unmatched. CDR3 sequence: CASSQASGAYEQYF. In DNA, the CDR3 is TGTGCCAGCAGCCAGGCTAGCGGGGCCTACGAGCAGTACTTC.

CDR3 sequence (DNA): TGTGCCAGCGGACAGGGGCGCGTTTATGGCTACACCTTC. Protein product: CASGQGRVYGYTF. This chain links TRBV28 with TRBJ1-2; TRBD1 aligns across 9 bases. Germline CDR1 reads MDHEN; CDR2 reads SYDVKM. The V gene end was trimmed by 8 bases and the J gene end by 5 bases; junction bases not matched to a gene: 6. The CDR3 covers 13 residues.

CDR3 nucleotide sequence: TGTGCCAGCAGGGACCCCGGGACAAGGCTTAATTCCGGAAACACCATATATTTT. It is translated as CASRDPGTRLNSGNTIYF. V usage is TRBV27 and J usage is TRBJ1-3; D is perhaps TRBD1 (6 bases). The germline gives CDR1 MNHEY, CDR2 SMNVEV (reference sequence). The CDR3 runs to 18 residues. The V end was cut by 6 bases, the J end by 4 bases, with 25 bases between.

The chain recombines TRBV9 with TRBJ1-2; tentative D call: TRBD1 (5 bases). Germline CDR1 SGDLS, CDR2 YYNGEE. V lost 6 bases to trimming and J lost 5 bases, with 11 bases between them. The CDR3 is 12 amino acids. DNA for the CDR3: TGTGCCAGCACCGGGGGGGAGTATGGCTACACCTTC. Translating gives CASTGGEYGYTF.

The chain carries TRBV5-1 and TRBJ1-3; no firm D call. Germline V gene lookup returns CDR1 SGHRS and CDR2 YFSETQ. Trimming took 0 bases from V and 0 from J, leaving 7 bases between them. This CDR3 has 15 amino acids. As DNA, the CDR3 is TGCGCCAGCAGCTTGGAAGGGAGCTCTGGAAACACCATATATTTT. Translation gives CASSLEGSSGNTIYF.

This chain links TRBV7-2 with TRBJ1-2, with 9 bases fitting TRBD1. The J segment lost 6 bases and the V segment lost 2 bases, leaving 7 bases of the junction unmatched. CDR1 and CDR2 (germline): SGHTA, FQGNSA. This CDR3 has 15 amino acids. The chain's CDR3 is CASSLLQGASDGYTF. CDR3 in DNA: TGTGCCAGCAGCTTATTACAGGGGGCGAGTGATGGCTACACCTTC.

The rearrangement joins TRBV5-5 to TRBJ1-4; 7 bases line up with TRBD1. Germline V gives CDR1 SGHKS, CDR2 YYEKEE (reference sequence). Trimming at V came to 4 bases and at J to 5 bases, leaving 8 bases not matched to a gene. The CDR3 is made up of 15 amino acids. The CDR3 DNA is TGTGCCAGCAGCACGGGGACAGTCCAAAATGAAAAACTGTTTTTT. The encoded protein is CASSTGTVQNEKLFF.

V and J are TRBV6-5 and TRBJ2-2; D not resolved. Germline CDR1 is MNHEY and CDR2 is SVGAGI. Trimming pared 2 bases from V and 3 bases from J, leaving 7 bases between. The CDR3 is made up of 14 amino acids. The CDR3 reads CASSYEGDTGELFF. The DNA of the CDR3 is TGTGCCAGCAGTTACGAAGGTGACACCGGGGAGCTGTTTTTT.

V is TRBV5-1 and J is TRBJ2-7; TRBD2 aligns across 9 bases. V shed 0 bases, J shed 2 bases, and the junction held 3 bases outside the gene matches. The CDR3 sequence is 15 residues long. The V gene's germline CDR1 is SGHRS and CDR2 YFSETQ. CDR3 loop: CASSLVGGRAYEQYF. The CDR3 DNA is TGCGCCAGCAGCTTGGTTGGCGGGAGGGCCTACGAGCAGTACTTC.

The genes are TRBV25-1 and TRBJ1-2; D is undetermined. The CDR3 runs to 12 residues. V was shortened by 8 bases and J by 4 bases, with 11 bases between the two germline ends. CDR1 is MGHDK and CDR2 is SYGVNS in the germline V gene. As DNA, the CDR3 is TGTGCCAGCTTAAGGGAAGGCTATGGCTACACCTTC. Translating gives CASLREGYGYTF.

This chain connects TRBV30 to TRBJ2-7, with D possibly matching TRBD2 (6 bases). V was clipped by 2 bases and J by 6 bases, with 8 bases between them. Germline CDR1 and CDR2: GTSNPN and SVGIG (reference sequence). The CDR3 runs 11 residues. CDR3 coding DNA: TGTGCCTGGAGTTCCGGGGGCGAGCAGTACTTC. The encoded protein is CAWSSGGEQYF.

The chain combines TRBV28 with TRBJ2-1; TRBD1 matches 7 bases. The CDR3 has 16 amino acids. Germline loops: CDR1 MDHEN, CDR2 SYDVKM. With V trimmed by 2 bases and J by 3 bases, 7 bases remained unmatched. CDR3 residues: CASSLRDSGRYNEQFF. Here the CDR3 DNA reads TGTGCCAGCAGTTTAAGGGACAGCGGACGCTACAATGAGCAGTTCTTC.

The chain has TRBV3-1 (or the pseudogene TRBV3-2) and TRBJ2-7, with 10 bases aligning to TRBD1. CDR3 length equals 15 residues. V lost 5 bases to trimming and J lost 3 bases; unmatched junction nucleotides: 7. Germline CDR1 is LGHDT and CDR2 is YNNKEL (reference sequence). The CDR3 loop reads CASSFRGQGFYEQYF. The CDR3 region has the DNA TGTGCCAGCAGCTTTCGGGGACAGGGGTTCTACGAGCAGTACTTC.

The chain links TRBV28 to TRBJ1-2, with 9 bases lining up with TRBD1. With V trimmed by 6 bases and J by 4 bases, 15 bases remained unmatched. The germline gives CDR1 MDHEN, CDR2 SYDVKM. CDR3 length equals 17 residues. CDR3 protein: CASSRGDGQGTVYGYTF. The CDR3 DNA sequence: TGTGCCAGCAGCCGGGGGGACGGACAGGGGACGGTCTATGGCTACACCTTC.

The chain employs TRBV28 and TRBJ1-5; the D is unclear. The CDR3 consists of 13 residues. The V end was cut by 5 bases, the J end by 4 bases, with 9 bases between. CDR1 MDHEN and CDR2 SYDVKM come from the germline V gene. The CDR3 DNA reads TGTGCCAGCAGTCCCCGCGGGAATCAGCCCCAGCATTTT. Translation: CASSPRGNQPQHF.

The CDR3 protein is CASSVRRLAGEDEQFF. The CDR3 DNA reads TGTGCCAGCAGCGTAAGACGACTAGCGGGAGAAGATGAGCAGTTCTTC. This sequence joins TRBV9 and TRBJ2-1, with TRBD2 matching 12 bases. This CDR3 has 16 residues. The germline V gene has CDR1 SGDLS and CDR2 YYNGEE. The junction had 7 bases not matched to a gene; V was cut back by 1 base and J by 8 bases.

V gene TRBV13 combines with J gene TRBJ2-2; D not resolved. V dropped 6 bases and J dropped 5 bases, with 10 bases sitting between them. Germline V gene lookup returns CDR1 PRHDT and CDR2 FYEKMQ (reference sequence). The CDR3 contains 13 residues. CDR3 nucleotides: TGTGCCAGCAGACCTGGACCTACCGGGGAGCTGTTTTTT. This gives the protein CASRPGPTGELFF.

The gene calls are TRBV4-3 and TRBJ2-7, with no clear D. The germline CDR1 and CDR2 sequences are LGHNA and YSLEER. Trimming cost V 4 bases and J 4 bases, with 11 bases left between them. The CDR3 runs 13 residues. The CDR3 loop reads CASSLHRSYEQYF. The CDR3, as DNA: TGCGCCAGCAGCCTCCACCGAAGTTACGAGCAGTACTTC.

The V gene is TRBV21-1, the J gene TRBJ1-2. TRBV21-1 is shown as a pseudogene. This CDR3 is built from 19 residues. The CDR3 here is CASSKACWRPPEANYGYTF. The DNA for the CDR3 is TGTGCCAGCAGCAAAGCGTGTTGGAGGCCCCCGGAAGCTAACTATGGCTACACCTTC.

This sequence joins TRBV10-3 and TRBJ2-1, with 9 nucleotides matching TRBD2. In germline, CDR1 is ENHRY, CDR2 SYGVKD. Losses at the gene ends were 10 bases for V and 8 bases for J; bases not matched to a gene: 15. There are 15 residues in the CDR3. The CDR3 region is CATTPPGLATDEQFF. The CDR3 DNA reads as TGTGCCACTACACCGCCCGGACTAGCGACCGATGAGCAGTTCTTC.

This chain joins TRBV2 and TRBJ1-6; D not certain. CDR3 length equals 17 residues. Looked up from germline, CDR1 is SNHLY and CDR2 is FYNNEI. V was clipped by 6 bases and J by 0 bases, with 15 bases between them. The DNA of the CDR3 is TGTGCCAGCAGCGCGAACCTTGTAAGCTCCTATAATTCACCCCTCCACTTT. As protein: CASSANLVSSYNSPLHF.

This chain joins TRBV12-5 and TRBJ2-1, with 9 bases matching TRBD1. CDR3 length equals 20 residues. CDR1 and CDR2 from the germline V gene are LGHNT and FRNRAP. V shed 4 bases, J shed 5 bases, and the junction held 21 bases outside the gene matches. The CDR3 reads CASGSNWGTGGAGPNNEQFF. DNA of the CDR3: TGTGCTAGTGGTTCGAACTGGGGTACAGGGGGCGCCGGTCCCAACAATGAGCAGTTCTTC.